The entry that follows covers one T cell receptor beta chain sequence. Its antigen is unknown. This sample was included in a study of T cell responses to AZD1222 COVID-19 vaccine. The germline V gene encodes CDR1 LNHDA and CDR2 SQIVND (reference sequence). Unmatched junction bases numbered 9, after V lost 7 bases and J lost 5 bases. The CDR3 length is 15 residues. Study outcomes and limitations: The donor cohort was predominantly white British with a female majority, and clonal diversity may have been underestimated.

Generated by immunoSEQ multiplex PCR, the TCRdb table keeps only in-frame clones and is missing some. Counted here are 90,000 to 120,000 clones, about 89% occurring once; the ten biggest clones make up about 6.8%. This material consisted of peripheral blood, taken 28 days after the second AZD1222 dose. The sequence was collected from an adult who received the AZD1222 COVID-19 vaccine. The chain has TRBV19 and TRBJ2-1; 9 nucleotides line up with TRBD2. CDR3: CASKNMGGGDNEQFF. In DNA form, the CDR3 reads TGTGCCAGTAAAAATATGGGCGGGGGGGACAATGAGCAGTTCTTC.